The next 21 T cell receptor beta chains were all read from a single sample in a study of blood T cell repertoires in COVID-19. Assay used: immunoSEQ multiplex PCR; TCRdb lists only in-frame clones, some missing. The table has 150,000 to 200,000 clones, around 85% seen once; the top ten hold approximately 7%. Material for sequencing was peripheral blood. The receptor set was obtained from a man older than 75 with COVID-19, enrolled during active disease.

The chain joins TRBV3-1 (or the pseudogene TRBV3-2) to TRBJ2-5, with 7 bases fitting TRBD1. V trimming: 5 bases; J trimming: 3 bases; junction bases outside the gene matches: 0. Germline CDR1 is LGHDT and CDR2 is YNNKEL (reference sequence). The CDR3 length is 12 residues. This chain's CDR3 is CASSGTEETQYF. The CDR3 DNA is TGTGCCAGCAGCGGGACAGAAGAGACCCAGTACTTC.

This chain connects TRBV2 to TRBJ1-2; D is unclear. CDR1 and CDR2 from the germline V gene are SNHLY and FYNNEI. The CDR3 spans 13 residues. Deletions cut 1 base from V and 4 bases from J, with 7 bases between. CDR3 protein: CASSEDSSYGYTF. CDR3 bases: TGTGCCAGCAGTGAAGATAGCAGCTATGGCTACACCTTC.

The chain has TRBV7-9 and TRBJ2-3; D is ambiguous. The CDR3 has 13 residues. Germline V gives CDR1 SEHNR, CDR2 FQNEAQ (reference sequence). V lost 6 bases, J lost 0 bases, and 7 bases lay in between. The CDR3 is CASSRFSTDTQYF. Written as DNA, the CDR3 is TGTGCCAGCAGTCGGTTTAGCACAGATACGCAGTATTTT.

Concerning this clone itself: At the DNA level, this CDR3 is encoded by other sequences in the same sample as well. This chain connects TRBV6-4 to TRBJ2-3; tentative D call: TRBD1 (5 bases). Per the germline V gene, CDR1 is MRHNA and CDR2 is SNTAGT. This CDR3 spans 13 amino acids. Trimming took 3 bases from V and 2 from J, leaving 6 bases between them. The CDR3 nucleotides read TGTGCCAGCAGTGAAGGGGCCACAGATACGCAGTATTTT. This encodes CASSEGATDTQYF.

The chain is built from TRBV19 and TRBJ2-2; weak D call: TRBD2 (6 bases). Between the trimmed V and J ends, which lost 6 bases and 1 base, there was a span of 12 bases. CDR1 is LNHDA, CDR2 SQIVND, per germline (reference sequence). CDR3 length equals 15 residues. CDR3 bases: TGTGCCAGTAGGCCGCACGGGGGGAACACCGGGGAGCTGTTTTTT. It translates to CASRPHGGNTGELFF.

The CDR3 loop is CASSNGQASNQPQHF. In nucleotides, the CDR3 is TGTGCCAGCTCAAATGGACAGGCTAGCAATCAGCCCCAGCATTTT. The chain uses TRBV18 and TRBJ1-5; 7 bases align to TRBD1. This CDR3 comprises 15 residues. V was clipped by 5 bases and J by 0 bases; unmatched bases: 4. Germline values: CDR1 KGHSH, CDR2 LQKENI.

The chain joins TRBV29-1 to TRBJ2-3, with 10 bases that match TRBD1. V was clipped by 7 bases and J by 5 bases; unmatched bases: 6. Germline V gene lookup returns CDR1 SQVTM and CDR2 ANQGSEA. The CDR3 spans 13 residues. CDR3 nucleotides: TGCAGCGCGAGGACAGGGGGAGGAGATACGCAGTATTTT. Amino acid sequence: CSARTGGGDTQYF.

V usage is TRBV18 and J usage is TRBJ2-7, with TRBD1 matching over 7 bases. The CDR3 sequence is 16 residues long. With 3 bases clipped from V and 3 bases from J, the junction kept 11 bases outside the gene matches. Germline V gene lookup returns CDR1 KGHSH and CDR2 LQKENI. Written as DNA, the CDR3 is TGTGCCAGCTCACCGAGGCTTGGACAGGAATACTACGAGCAGTACTTC. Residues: CASSPRLGQEYYEQYF.

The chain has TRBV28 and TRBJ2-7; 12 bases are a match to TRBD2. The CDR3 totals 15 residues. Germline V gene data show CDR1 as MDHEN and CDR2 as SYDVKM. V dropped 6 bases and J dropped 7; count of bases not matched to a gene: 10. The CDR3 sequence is CASRGPSGGAREQYF. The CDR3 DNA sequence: TGTGCCAGCAGGGGACCTAGCGGGGGGGCGAGGGAGCAGTACTTC. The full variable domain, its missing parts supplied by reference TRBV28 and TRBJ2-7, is DVKVTQSSRYLVKRTGEKVFLECVQDMDHENMFWYRQDPGLGLRLIYFSYDVKMKEKGDIPEGYSVSREKKERFSLILESASTNQTSMYLCASRGPSGGAREQYFGPGTRLTVT.

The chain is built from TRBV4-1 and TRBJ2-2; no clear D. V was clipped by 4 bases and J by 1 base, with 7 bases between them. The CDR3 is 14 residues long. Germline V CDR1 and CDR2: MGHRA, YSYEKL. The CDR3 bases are TGCGCCAGCAGCCGTCCGAGGAACACCGGGGAGCTGTTTTTT. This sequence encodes CASSRPRNTGELFF.

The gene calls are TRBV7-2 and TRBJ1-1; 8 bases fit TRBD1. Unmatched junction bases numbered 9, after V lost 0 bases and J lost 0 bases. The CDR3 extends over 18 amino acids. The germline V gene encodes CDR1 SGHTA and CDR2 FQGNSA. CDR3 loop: CASSLAQDREGLNTEAFF. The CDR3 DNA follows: TGTGCCAGCAGCTTAGCGCAGGACAGGGAGGGCCTGAACACTGAAGCTTTCTTT.

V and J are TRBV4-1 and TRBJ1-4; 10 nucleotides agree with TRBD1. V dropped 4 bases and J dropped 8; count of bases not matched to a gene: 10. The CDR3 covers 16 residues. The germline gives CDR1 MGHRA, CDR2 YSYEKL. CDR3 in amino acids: CASSRYPRTGGEKLFF. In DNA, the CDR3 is TGCGCCAGCAGCCGATATCCCCGGACAGGGGGGGAAAAACTGTTTTTT.

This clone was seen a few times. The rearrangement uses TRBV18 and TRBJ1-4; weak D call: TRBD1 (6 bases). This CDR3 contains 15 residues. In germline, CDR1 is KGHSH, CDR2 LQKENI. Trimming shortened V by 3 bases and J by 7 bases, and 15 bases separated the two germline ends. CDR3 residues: CASSPLQGRAEKLFF. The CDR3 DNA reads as TGTGCCAGCTCACCTCTCCAGGGGAGGGCTGAAAAACTGTTTTTT.

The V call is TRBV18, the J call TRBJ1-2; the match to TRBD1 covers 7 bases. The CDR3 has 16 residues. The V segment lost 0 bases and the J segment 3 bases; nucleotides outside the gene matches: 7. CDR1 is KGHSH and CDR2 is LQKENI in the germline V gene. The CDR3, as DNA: TGTGCCAGCTCACCACCTCGACAGGGCTTCGACTATGGCTACACCTTC. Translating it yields CASSPPRQGFDYGYTF.

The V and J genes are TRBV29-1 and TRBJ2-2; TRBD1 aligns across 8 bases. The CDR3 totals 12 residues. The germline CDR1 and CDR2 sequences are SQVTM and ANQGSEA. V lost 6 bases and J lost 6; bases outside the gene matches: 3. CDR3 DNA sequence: TGCAGCGTCCGACAGGGGTCCGGGGAGCTGTTTTTT. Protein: CSVRQGSGELFF.

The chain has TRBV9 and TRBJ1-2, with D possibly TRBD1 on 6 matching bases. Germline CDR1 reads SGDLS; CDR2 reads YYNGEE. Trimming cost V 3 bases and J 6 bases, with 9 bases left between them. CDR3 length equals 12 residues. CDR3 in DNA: TGTGCCAGCAGCGACCAGGGGAATGGCTACACCTTC. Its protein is CASSDQGNGYTF.

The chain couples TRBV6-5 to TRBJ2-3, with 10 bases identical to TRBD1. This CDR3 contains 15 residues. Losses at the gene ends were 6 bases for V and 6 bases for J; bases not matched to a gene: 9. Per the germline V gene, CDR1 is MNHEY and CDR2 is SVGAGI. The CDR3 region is CASRGTGVGLDTQYF. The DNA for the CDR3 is TGTGCCAGCAGAGGGACAGGGGTCGGGTTGGATACGCAGTATTTT.

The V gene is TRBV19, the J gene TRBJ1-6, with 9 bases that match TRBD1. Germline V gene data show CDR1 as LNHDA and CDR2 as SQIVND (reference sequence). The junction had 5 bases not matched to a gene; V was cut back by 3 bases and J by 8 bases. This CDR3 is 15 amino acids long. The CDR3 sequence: CASSMGQGEYSPLHF. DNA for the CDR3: TGTGCCAGTAGTATGGGACAGGGAGAGTATTCACCCCTCCACTTT.

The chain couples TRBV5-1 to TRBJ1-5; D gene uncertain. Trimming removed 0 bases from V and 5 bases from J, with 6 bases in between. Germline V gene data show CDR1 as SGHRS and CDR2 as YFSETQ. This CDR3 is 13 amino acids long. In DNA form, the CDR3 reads TGCGCCAGCAGCTTGGGGAGGGATCAGCCCCAGCATTTT. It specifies CASSLGRDQPQHF. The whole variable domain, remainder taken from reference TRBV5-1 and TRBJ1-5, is KAGVTQTPRYLIKTRGQQVTLSCSPISGHRSVSWYQQTPGQGLQFLFEYFSETQRNKGNFPGRFSGRQFSNSRSEMNVSTLELGDSALYLCASSLGRDQPQHFGDGTRLSIL.

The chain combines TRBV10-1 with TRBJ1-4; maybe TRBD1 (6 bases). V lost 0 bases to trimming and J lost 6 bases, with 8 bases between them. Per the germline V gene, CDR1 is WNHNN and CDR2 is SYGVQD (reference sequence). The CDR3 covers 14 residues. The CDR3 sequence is CASSESAGDEKLFF. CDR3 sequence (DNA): TGCGCCAGCAGTGAGTCGGCAGGGGATGAAAAACTGTTTTTT.

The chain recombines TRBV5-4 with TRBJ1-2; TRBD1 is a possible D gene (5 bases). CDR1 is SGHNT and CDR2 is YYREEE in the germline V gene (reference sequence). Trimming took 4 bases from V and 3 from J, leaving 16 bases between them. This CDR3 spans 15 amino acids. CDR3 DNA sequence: TGTGCCAGCAGCCCGGGAGGGGTGGCGGACTATGGCTACACCTTC. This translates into CASSPGGVADYGYTF.